Sequencing of this TCR beta chain was carried out in a study of blood T cell repertoires in COVID-19. The overall study: The origin of the acute and convalescent COVID-19 samples was the United States, Italy and Spain. T cells, B-cell-depleted T cells, or PBMCs supplied cDNA or gDNA.

How the authors handled the data: Amplification of reference gene primers was used by the study to estimate nucleated cell counts. TCRdb's copy holds only in-frame clones and misses some; the assay was immunoSEQ multiplex PCR. V, J and clone size were drawn from that table, and D and trimming were deduced from the DNA. The table includes 65,000 to 85,000 clones, about nine tenths detected once. A few counts support this clone. This sequence was found in a woman between 18 and 29 years old with acute or convalescent COVID-19. Sequencing was done on a sample of peripheral blood.

The CDR3 DNA is TGTGCCAGCAGCATGACAGGGCCCAATCAGCCCCAGCATTTT. This encodes CASSMTGPNQPQHF. The chain links TRBV7-9 to TRBJ1-5; 7 positions match TRBD1. Germline V gives CDR1 SEHNR, CDR2 FQNEAQ (reference sequence). The CDR3 covers 14 residues. Trimming cost V 5 bases and J 3 bases; bases outside gene matches: 4.